This entry lists 9 T cell receptor beta chains sequenced from one sample in a study of blood T cell repertoires in COVID-19. Measured with immunoSEQ multiplex PCR; TCRdb has only the in-frame clones, and not every one. The table shows some 260,000 clones, with around 85% occurring only once. The sample consisted of peripheral blood. All receptors come from a woman aged 40 to 50 with active or convalescent COVID-19.

The chain links TRBV7-9 to TRBJ1-1, with 9 bases fitting TRBD1. This CDR3 contains 15 residues. Trimming cost V 4 bases and J 5 bases; bases outside gene matches: 8. Germline loops: CDR1 SEHNR, CDR2 FQNEAQ (reference sequence). In DNA, the CDR3 is TGTGCCAGCAGCTCGGGACAGGGATCGGTAACTGAAGCTTTCTTT. Protein: CASSSGQGSVTEAFF. The full variable domain, with the rest looked up from reference TRBV7-9 and TRBJ1-1, is DTGVSQNPRHKITKRGQNVTFRCDPISEHNRLYWYRQTLGQGPEFLTYFQNEAQLEKSRLLSDRFSAERPKGSFSTLEIQRTEQGDSAMYLCASSSGQGSVTEAFFGQGTRLTVV.

The chain combines TRBV27 with TRBJ2-5; 13 nucleotides agree with TRBD2. This CDR3 region has 18 residues. Germline V lookup: CDR1 MNHEY, CDR2 SMNVEV (reference sequence). V shed 4 bases, J shed 5 bases, and the junction held 13 bases outside the gene matches. CDR3 sequence (DNA): TGTGCCAGCAGTTCTTCCCTACTAGCGGGGGGGGCTTTTGAGACCCAGTACTTC. Amino acids: CASSSSLLAGGAFETQYF.

The chain couples TRBV2 to TRBJ1-5; no firm D call. The V gene's germline CDR1 is SNHLY and CDR2 FYNNEI. The CDR3 length is 13 residues. Trimming left V 8 bases short and J 0 bases short, with 8 bases between. The CDR3 DNA is TGTGCCAGCGGCGGGGATAGCAATCAGCCCCAGCATTTT. Translation: CASGGDSNQPQHF.

The chain joins TRBV29-1 to TRBJ1-5; maybe TRBD1 (6 bases). CDR1 and CDR2 (germline): SQVTM, ANQGSEA. The CDR3 has 16 residues. Trimming pared 4 bases from V and 0 bases from J, leaving 16 bases between. The CDR3, as DNA: TGCAGCGTTGCCTTGGGGGGGGCATATAGCAATCAGCCCCAGCATTTT. Its translation: CSVALGGAYSNQPQHF.

The chain is built from TRBV7-6 and TRBJ2-1; D is undetermined. The CDR3 contains 14 residues. Germline V CDR1 and CDR2: SGHVS, FNYEAQ. Trimming took 1 base from V and 5 from J, leaving 9 bases between them. The CDR3, as DNA: TGTGCCAGCAGCTTAGTGAGGAGCCACAATGAGCAGTTCTTC. Its protein product is CASSLVRSHNEQFF. Supplemented by reference TRBV7-6 and TRBJ2-1, the full variable domain reads GAGVSQSPRYKVTKRGQDVALRCDPISGHVSLYWYRQALGQGPEFLTYFNYEAQQDKSGLPNDRFSAERPEGSISTLTIQRTEQRDSAMYRCASSLVRSHNEQFFGPGTRLTVL.

For the CDR3, the DNA is TGTGCCAGCAGTTTAAGCAGAAGGGGGAGTGGTAATTCACCCCTCCACTTT. Its translation: CASSLSRRGSGNSPLHF. This chain links TRBV27 with TRBJ1-6, with D maybe TRBD1 (6 bases). This CDR3 has 17 amino acids. Germline V gene sequence: CDR1 MNHEY, CDR2 SMNVEV (reference sequence). With 2 bases removed from V and 6 bases from J, the gap between germline ends came to 17 bases.

The V and J genes are TRBV3-1 (or the pseudogene TRBV3-2) and TRBJ2-4; tentatively, D is TRBD2 (6 bases). V lost 3 bases and J lost 2, with 8 bases in between. Per the germline V gene, CDR1 is LGHDT and CDR2 is YNNKEL (reference sequence). The CDR3 covers 14 residues. The CDR3 sequence is CASSQGLSKNIQYF. CDR3 coding DNA: TGTGCCAGCAGCCAGGGACTTTCCAAAAACATTCAGTACTTC.

The gene calls are TRBV5-5 and TRBJ1-1; tentatively, D is TRBD1 (6 bases). This CDR3 has 13 residues. CDR1 and CDR2 (germline): SGHKS, YYEKEE (reference sequence). Between the trimmed V and J ends, which lost 0 bases and 6 bases, there was a span of 9 bases. The CDR3 coding sequence is TGTGCCAGCAGCTTGGTTGGGGGCGCTGAAGCTTTCTTT. Its protein product is CASSLVGGAEAFF. Looking up the rest from reference TRBV5-5 and TRBJ1-1 gives the full variable domain: DAGVTQSPTHLIKTRGQQVTLRCSPISGHKSVSWYQQVLGQGPQFIFQYYEKEERGRGNFPDRFSARQFPNYSSELNVNALLLGDSALYLCASSLVGGAEAFFGQGTRLTVV.

In this sample, this clone turned up once. This chain uses TRBV11-2 with TRBJ2-7; 10 bases match TRBD1. Trimming removed 4 bases from V and 3 bases from J; junction bases left unmatched: 6. CDR1 and CDR2 (germline): SGHAT, FQNNGV. This CDR3 comprises 15 residues. CDR3 DNA: TGTGCCAGCAGCTCAGGACAGGGGGAGATCTACGAGCAGTACTTC. Translating gives CASSSGQGEIYEQYF.